This T cell receptor (beta chain) comes out of a study of spatial heterogeneity in lung cancer. Study-wide context: Sequence detection consistently recorded a greater number of beta-chain than alpha-chain sequences.

Trimming pared 1 base from V and 1 base from J, leaving 10 bases between. The CDR3 extends over 15 amino acids. CDR1 and CDR2 from the germline V gene are LNHDA and SQIVND (reference sequence). This clonotype showed up many times. This sample's time point: sample taken at primary tumor resection. Samples were donated by 72 untreated early-stage non-small cell lung cancer patients. Researchers sequenced whole RNA taken from tumor, nontumor lung or frozen PBMC without sorting. Every cDNA TCR molecule received its own unique molecular identifier. TCRdb re-called the 5' RACE reads through MiXCR, storing one row per CDR3 protein. The sample includes about 540 distinct CDR3 sequences, roughly 13% of them seen just once.

The sequence derives from a male donor with early-stage non-small cell lung cancer. Sequencing was performed on normal lung tissue next to the tumor, taken at surgery. The rearrangement links TRBV19 to TRBJ2-5; a weak D match, TRBD1 (6 bases). Here the CDR3 DNA reads TGTGCCAGTAGTATAGCAGGGGCGCTCCAAGAGACCCAGTACTTC. Its protein product is CASSIAGALQETQYF.